This is a list of T cell receptor beta chains from one sample in a study of T cell repertoires in aging, cancer and after chemotherapy. TCRdb re-derived calls from the multiplex PCR reads in MiXCR, one entry per CDR3 protein. The sample includes about 4,000 distinct CDR3 sequences, around 25% of them seen just once. The source material was blood. Source of these receptors: a human donor in good health. The donor label of this sample is uncertain. Each CDR3 is given with its conserved first and last residue. A D gene is named only where the DNA matches it firmly. The size of a clone is reported for some rows only, either as once, few or many, or as a class for expanded clones.

j_call	clone_size	v_call	d_call	cdr3_nt	cdr3_aa
TRBJ1-5	-	TRBV27	-	TGTGCCAGCAGTTTTAAGGGGGATAGCAATCAGCCCCAGCATTTT	CASSFKGDSNQPQHF
TRBJ2-1	once	TRBV6-4	TRBD2	TGTGCCAGCAGTGAAGGTTGGTCTAGCGGTCACAATAAGCAGTTCTTC	CASSEGWSSGHNKQFF
TRBJ2-1	-	TRBV24-1	TRBD1	TGTGCCACCAGTGTTCAGGGGGCATCCAATGAGCAGTTCTTC	CATSVQGASNEQFF
TRBJ2-3	medium-sized	TRBV19	-	TGTGCCAGTAGGGGACCTACAGATACGCAGTATTTT	CASRGPTDTQYF
TRBJ2-2	-	TRBV7-9	-	TGTGCCAGCAGCTTAGACAACACCGGGGAGCTGTTTTTT	CASSLDNTGELFF
TRBJ2-7	few	TRBV6-2/TRBV6-3	TRBD2	TGTGCCAGCAGTCAATATCAAGGGGACTGGGCTCTAGCGGGACACGAGCAGTACTTC	CASSQYQGDWALAGHEQYF
TRBJ2-1	medium-sized	TRBV19	TRBD2	TGTGCCAGTACCAGCGGGAGGGCTGCATACAATGAGCAGTTCTTC	CASTSGRAAYNEQFF
TRBJ1-5	medium-sized	TRBV6-2/TRBV6-3	TRBD1	TGTGCCGGCGGAAAGGACAGGGACAATCAGCCCCAGCATTTT	CAGGKDRDNQPQHF
TRBJ1-2	medium-sized	TRBV5-4	TRBD1	TGTGCCAGCAGCGAGGGACAGGGCAATAACTATGGCTACACCTTC	CASSEGQGNNYGYTF
TRBJ2-4	-	TRBV12-3/TRBV12-4	TRBD1	TGTGCCAGCAGTTTAGTAGTCGGGACAGCTAAAAACATTCAGTACTTC	CASSLVVGTAKNIQYF
TRBJ1-5	few	TRBV6-5	-	TGTGCCAGCAGTCCCCGTCAGGGACAGCCCCAGCATTTT	CASSPRQGQPQHF
TRBJ2-6	-	TRBV7-2	TRBD2	TGTGCCAGCAGCGTTGAAACCCCCATACTAGCGGGAACGTCCTTC	CASSVETPILAGTSF
TRBJ1-6	few	TRBV7-9	-	TGTGCCAGCAGCTTATGGGTGGGGTTGGATTCACCCCTCCACTTT	CASSLWVGLDSPLHF
TRBJ2-7	-	TRBV20-1	-	TGCAGTGCCCCGAAGGGCGATCGGAAGGTGCAGTACTTC	CSAPKGDRKVQYF
TRBJ2-7	medium-sized	TRBV6-1	-	TGTGCCAGCAGTACGGACTGGAAGCAGTACTTC	CASSTDWKQYF
TRBJ2-5	-	TRBV10-3	TRBD2	TGTGCCATCAGTGCAGGCAGCGGGGGGCAAGAGACCCAGTACTTC	CAISAGSGGQETQYF
TRBJ2-5	medium-sized	TRBV29-1	TRBD2	TGCAGCGTTGAAATAGGGACTAGAGGGACCCAGTACTTC	CSVEIGTRGTQYF
TRBJ2-1	medium-sized	TRBV11-1	-	TGTGCCAGCAGCTTATATCCAGCGGGCAGCTCCTACAATGAGCAGTTCTTC	CASSLYPAGSSYNEQFF
TRBJ2-1	few	TRBV11-2	TRBD2	TGTGCCAGCAGCTTAGCGGGAGGTCTCCCCTACAATGAGCAGTTCTTC	CASSLAGGLPYNEQFF
TRBJ2-6	medium-sized	TRBV12-3/TRBV12-4	-	TGTGCCAGCAGTTTACGCGGCTCTGGGGCCAACGTCCTGACTTTC	CASSLRGSGANVLTF
TRBJ2-1	-	TRBV7-9	TRBD2	TGTGCCAGCAGCACCCCCCGGGGGGGCCCCTACAATGAGCAGTTCTTC	CASSTPRGGPYNEQFF
TRBJ2-5	medium-sized	TRBV27	-	TGTGCCAGCAGTCCTCCCCGGGCCCTAGTGGGTGGGGAGACCCAGTACTTC	CASSPPRALVGGETQYF
TRBJ2-7	medium-sized	TRBV29-1	-	TGCAGCGTTAGTCTGCGACCTCCTCGCTACGAGCAGTACTTC	CSVSLRPPRYEQYF